These 4 T cell receptor beta chains came from one sample sequenced in a study of shared clonotypes between healthy human individuals. Sequenced by immunoSEQ multiplex PCR; TCRdb stores in-frame clones only, minus some. Of roughly 2,000,000 clones detected, around 96% appear once; the ten largest clones hold under 1.5%. CD8 cells regarded as naive lacked CD45RO, were positively chosen for CCR7, and omitted terminally differentiated effector memory CD45RA+ cells. Sequencing was carried out using naive CD8+ T cells sorted from blood. Receptor source: a man aged 18 to 29 in good health.

V and J are TRBV6-1 and TRBJ2-7, with D tentatively TRBD1 (5 bases). CDR3 length equals 15 residues. The germline gives CDR1 MNHNS, CDR2 SASEGT. V lost 1 base and J lost 2, with 12 bases in between. The CDR3 bases are TGTGCCAGCAGTGAAGAGAAAGGGGTAGCCTACGAGCAGTACTTC. Protein: CASSEEKGVAYEQYF.

The chain is built from TRBV2 and TRBJ2-1, with D perhaps TRBD1 (6 bases). V was trimmed by 5 bases and J by 2 bases, leaving 10 bases between them. Germline V lookup: CDR1 SNHLY, CDR2 FYNNEI. This CDR3 is 14 amino acids long. The CDR3 DNA follows: TGTGCCAGCAGTTCCTGGACAGCCTACAATGAGCAGTTCTTC. The encoded protein is CASSSWTAYNEQFF.

The CDR3 loop reads CASSSPRDYVNTGELFF. CDR3 coding DNA: TGTGCCAGCAGCTCACCCCGGGACTACGTGAACACCGGGGAGCTGTTTTTT. This chain joins TRBV7-9 and TRBJ2-2; 7 bases line up with TRBD2. Germline V gene data show CDR1 as SEHNR and CDR2 as FQNEAQ (reference sequence). This CDR3 comprises 17 residues. Germline trimming cut 4 bases from V and 1 base from J; bases unmatched to any gene: 9.

The chain links TRBV27 to TRBJ2-7, with TRBD2 matching 11 bases. The V gene end was trimmed by 3 bases and the J gene end by 5 bases; junction bases not matched to a gene: 3. Per germline, CDR1 MNHEY and CDR2 SMNVEV (reference sequence). The length of the CDR3 is 14 residues. Here the CDR3 DNA reads TGTGCCAGCAGTTTTATAGCGGGAGGGGACGAGCAGTACTTC. Its translation: CASSFIAGGDEQYF.